A selection of T cell receptor beta chains follows, all from one sample in a study of STAT5B mutations in CD4+ large granular lymphocyte leukemia. Only in-frame clones appear in the TCRdb table, and some are missing; sequencing was by immunoSEQ multiplex PCR. The profile covers roughly 41,000 clones, with around 75% appearing a single time and 0.55% taken by the ten largest. Input material: CD4+ T cells from blood buffy coats. The receptors come from a human donor in good health. Each CDR3 is given with its conserved first and last residue. The D gene is left open where the match is weak. A clone size is listed for some rows: how often the clone was seen (once, few, many), or a class if it is expanded.

>TRBJ2-1|TRBV2|-|TRBD2
CASSEGPGTSGGGSYNEQFF
>TRBJ2-5|TRBV10-3|-|TRBD2
CAISESVAGGFQETQYF
>TRBJ2-6|TRBV4-1|-|-
CASSPLGLQEPSGANVLTF
>TRBJ1-3|TRBV27|-|-
CASSLLQGGFSGNTIYF
>TRBJ2-1|TRBV7-9|-|TRBD1
CASLPRRDRGNNEQFF
>TRBJ2-5|TRBV27|-|-
CASSLEGEGAYRVTQYF
>TRBJ1-5|TRBV6-4|-|TRBD1
CASSSGTGGMSSQPQHF
>TRBJ2-1|TRBV20-1|few|TRBD2
CSTSGGVEQFF
>TRBJ2-2|TRBV19|-|-
CASSIWPGGRGSTGELFF
>TRBJ2-1|TRBV9|-|TRBD2
CASSVGAGGVGEQFF
>TRBJ2-1|TRBV18|-|-
CASSPRLLGPTTTSSYNEQFF
>TRBJ1-3|TRBV25-1|-|-
CASSQVSGNTIYF
>TRBJ2-2|TRBV7-2|-|TRBD2
CASSSRLAGITTGELFF
>TRBJ2-5|TRBV7-2|-|TRBD2
CASSFLAGRGETQYF
>TRBJ2-3|TRBV18|few|TRBD1
CASSPQGQGQDTQYF
>TRBJ2-6|TRBV7-8|-|-
CASSLGTGHGANVLTF
>TRBJ2-1|TRBV6-6|once|TRBD2
CASISGGGNEQFF
>TRBJ2-3|TRBV5-5|-|TRBD2
CASTLLAGGTDTQYF
>TRBJ2-5|TRBV27|few|-
CASSSRAGETQYF
>TRBJ2-1|TRBV25-1|-|TRBD2
CASSELSGREFNEQFF
>TRBJ2-7|TRBV18|once|-
CASSARRGGATDEQYF
>TRBJ2-2|TRBV27|-|TRBD1
CASTRTGGTGELFF
>TRBJ2-7|TRBV11-2|-|-
CASSLVGGYEQYF
>TRBJ2-1|TRBV2|-|-
CASSEARTPSHEQFF
>TRBJ1-1|TRBV9|few|TRBD1
CASSPPGGGLTEAFF
>TRBJ1-6|TRBV6-5|few|-
CASSPWGLDNSPLHF
>TRBJ1-2|TRBV7-2|-|-
CASSLSKNYGYTF